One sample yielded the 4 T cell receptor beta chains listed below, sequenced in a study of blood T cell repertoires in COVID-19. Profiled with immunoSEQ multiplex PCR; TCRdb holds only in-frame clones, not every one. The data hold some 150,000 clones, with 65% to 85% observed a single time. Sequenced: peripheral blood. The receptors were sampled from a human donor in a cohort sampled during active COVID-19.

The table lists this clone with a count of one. This CDR3 reads CASSQAPGDRYEQYF. CDR3 DNA sequence: TGCGCCAGCAGCCAAGCTCCCGGGGACAGGTACGAGCAGTACTTC. This chain links TRBV4-1 with TRBJ2-7, with 8 bases matching TRBD1. CDR3 length: 15 amino acids. Germline CDR1 and CDR2: MGHRA and YSYEKL. Trimming removed 1 base from V and 4 bases from J; junction bases left unmatched: 6.

CDR3 in amino acids: CASSTPGQGAVTEAFF. CDR3 DNA sequence: TGTGCCAGCAGTACCCCTGGACAGGGGGCGGTAACTGAAGCTTTCTTT. The rearrangement joins TRBV28 to TRBJ1-1; 11 bases agree with TRBD1. The CDR3 is 16 amino acids. J lost 5 bases, V lost 5 bases, and 10 bases had no gene match. The germline gives CDR1 MDHEN, CDR2 SYDVKM.

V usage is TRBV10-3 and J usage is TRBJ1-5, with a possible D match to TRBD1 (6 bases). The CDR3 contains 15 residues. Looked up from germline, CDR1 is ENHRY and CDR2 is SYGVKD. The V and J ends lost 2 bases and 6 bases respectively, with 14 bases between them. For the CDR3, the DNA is TGTGCCATCAGTGAGGGGGGGGGCGGCGGTCAGCCCCAGCATTTT. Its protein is CAISEGGGGGQPQHF.

CDR3 protein: CASSSQGSTEAFF. The CDR3 nucleotides read TGTGCCAGCAGTTCCCAGGGGAGCACTGAAGCTTTCTTT. The chain employs TRBV12-3 or TRBV12-4 and TRBJ1-1; the D gene is possibly TRBD1 (6 bases). The CDR3 contains 13 residues. The germline V and J ends were trimmed by 4 bases and 4 bases, with 10 bases remaining between them.